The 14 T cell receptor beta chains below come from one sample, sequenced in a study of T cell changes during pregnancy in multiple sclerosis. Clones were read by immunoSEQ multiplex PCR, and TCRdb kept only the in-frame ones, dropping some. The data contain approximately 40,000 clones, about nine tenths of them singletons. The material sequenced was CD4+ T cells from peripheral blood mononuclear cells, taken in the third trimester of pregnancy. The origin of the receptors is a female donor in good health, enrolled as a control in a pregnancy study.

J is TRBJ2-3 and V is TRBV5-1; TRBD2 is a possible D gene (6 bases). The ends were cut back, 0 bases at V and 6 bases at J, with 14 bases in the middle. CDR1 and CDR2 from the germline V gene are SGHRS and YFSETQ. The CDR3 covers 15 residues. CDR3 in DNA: TGCGCCAGCAGCTTGGCAGTGACTAGGGCTGATACGCAGTATTTT. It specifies CASSLAVTRADTQYF. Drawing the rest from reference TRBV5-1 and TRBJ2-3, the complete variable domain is KAGVTQTPRYLIKTRGQQVTLSCSPISGHRSVSWYQQTPGQGLQFLFEYFSETQRNKGNFPGRFSGRQFSNSRSEMNVSTLELGDSALYLCASSLAVTRADTQYFGPGTRLTVL.

CDR3 residues: CASSALDRGKSNYGYTF. The CDR3 DNA reads as TGTGCCAGCTCAGCCTTGGACAGGGGAAAAAGCAACTATGGCTACACCTTC. This chain connects TRBV18 to TRBJ1-2, with 9 bases matching TRBD1. Germline V gene lookup returns CDR1 KGHSH and CDR2 LQKENI. Trimming cost V 5 bases and J 2 bases; bases outside gene matches: 12. This CDR3 has 17 amino acids.

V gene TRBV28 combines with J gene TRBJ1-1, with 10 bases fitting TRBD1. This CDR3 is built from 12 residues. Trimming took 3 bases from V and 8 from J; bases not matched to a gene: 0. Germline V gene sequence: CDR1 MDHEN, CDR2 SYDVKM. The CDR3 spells CASSLDRGEAFF. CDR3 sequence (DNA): TGTGCCAGCAGTTTGGACAGGGGGGAAGCTTTCTTT.

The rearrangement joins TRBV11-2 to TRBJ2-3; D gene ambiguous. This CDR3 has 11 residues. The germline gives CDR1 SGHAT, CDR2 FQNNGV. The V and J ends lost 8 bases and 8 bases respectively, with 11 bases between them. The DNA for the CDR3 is TGTGCCAGCCAAGTAGAGGTTACGCAGTATTTT. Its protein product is CASQVEVTQYF.

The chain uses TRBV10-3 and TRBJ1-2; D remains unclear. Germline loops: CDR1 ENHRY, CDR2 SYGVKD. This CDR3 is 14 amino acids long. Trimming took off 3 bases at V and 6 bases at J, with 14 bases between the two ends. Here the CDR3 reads CAISDSVAKNGYTF. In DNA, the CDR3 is TGTGCCATCAGTGACAGCGTTGCTAAGAATGGCTACACCTTC.

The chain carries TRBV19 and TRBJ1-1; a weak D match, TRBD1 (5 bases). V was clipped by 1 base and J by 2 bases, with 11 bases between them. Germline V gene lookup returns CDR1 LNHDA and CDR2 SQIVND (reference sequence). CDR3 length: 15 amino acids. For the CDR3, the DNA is TGTGCCAGTAGTATAGGTCGCAGGGCCAACACTGAAGCTTTCTTT. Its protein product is CASSIGRRANTEAFF.

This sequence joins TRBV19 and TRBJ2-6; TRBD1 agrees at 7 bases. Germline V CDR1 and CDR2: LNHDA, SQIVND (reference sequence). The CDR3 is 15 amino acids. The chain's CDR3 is CATQPQGTGANVLTF. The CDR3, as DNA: TGTGCTACACAACCACAGGGGACTGGGGCCAACGTCCTGACTTTC. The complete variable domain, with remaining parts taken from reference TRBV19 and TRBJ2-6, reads DGGITQSPKYLFRKEGQNVTLSCEQNLNHDAMYWYRQDPGQGLRLIYYSQIVNDFQKGDIAEGYSVSREKKESFPLTVTSAQKNPTAFYLCATQPQGTGANVLTFGAGSRLTVL.

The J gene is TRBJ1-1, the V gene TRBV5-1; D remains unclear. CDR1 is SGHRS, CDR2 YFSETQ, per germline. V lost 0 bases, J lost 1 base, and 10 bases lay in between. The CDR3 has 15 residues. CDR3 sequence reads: CASSLAGVANTEAFF. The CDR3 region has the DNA TGCGCCAGCAGCTTGGCCGGAGTCGCGAACACTGAAGCTTTCTTT. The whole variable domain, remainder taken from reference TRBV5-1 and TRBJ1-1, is KAGVTQTPRYLIKTRGQQVTLSCSPISGHRSVSWYQQTPGQGLQFLFEYFSETQRNKGNFPGRFSGRQFSNSRSEMNVSTLELGDSALYLCASSLAGVANTEAFFGQGTRLTVV.

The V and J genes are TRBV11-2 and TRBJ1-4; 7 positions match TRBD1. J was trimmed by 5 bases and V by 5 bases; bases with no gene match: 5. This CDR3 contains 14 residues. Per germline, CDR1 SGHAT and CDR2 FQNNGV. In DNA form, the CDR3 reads TGTGCCAGCAGCCGGGACAGATTAAATGAAAAACTGTTTTTT. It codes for CASSRDRLNEKLFF. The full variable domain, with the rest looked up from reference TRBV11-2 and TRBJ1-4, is EAGVAQSPRYKIIEKRQSVAFWCNPISGHATLYWYQQILGQGPKLLIQFQNNGVVDDSQLPKDRFSAERLKGVDSTLKIQPAKLEDSAVYLCASSRDRLNEKLFFGSGTQLSVL.

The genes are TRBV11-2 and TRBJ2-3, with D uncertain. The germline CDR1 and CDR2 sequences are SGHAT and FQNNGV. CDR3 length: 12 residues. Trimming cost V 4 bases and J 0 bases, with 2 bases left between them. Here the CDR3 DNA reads TGTGCCAGCAGCTCGAGCACAGATACGCAGTATTTT. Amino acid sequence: CASSSSTDTQYF.

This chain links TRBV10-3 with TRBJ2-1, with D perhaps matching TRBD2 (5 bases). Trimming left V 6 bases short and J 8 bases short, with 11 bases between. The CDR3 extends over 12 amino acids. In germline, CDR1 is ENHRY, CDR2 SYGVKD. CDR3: CAISAWGDEQFF. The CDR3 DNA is TGTGCCATCAGCGCCTGGGGAGATGAGCAGTTCTTC.

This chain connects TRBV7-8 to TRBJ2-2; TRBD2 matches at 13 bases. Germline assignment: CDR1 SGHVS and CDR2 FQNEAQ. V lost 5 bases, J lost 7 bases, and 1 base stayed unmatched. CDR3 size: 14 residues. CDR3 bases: TGTGCCAGCAGCCGACTAGCGGGAGGCGGGGAGCTGTTTTTT. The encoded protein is CASSRLAGGGELFF.

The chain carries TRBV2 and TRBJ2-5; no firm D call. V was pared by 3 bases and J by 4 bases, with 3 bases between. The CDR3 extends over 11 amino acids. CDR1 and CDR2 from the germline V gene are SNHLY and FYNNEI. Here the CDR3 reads CASSDLETQYF. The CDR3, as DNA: TGTGCCAGCAGTGACCTAGAGACCCAGTACTTC.

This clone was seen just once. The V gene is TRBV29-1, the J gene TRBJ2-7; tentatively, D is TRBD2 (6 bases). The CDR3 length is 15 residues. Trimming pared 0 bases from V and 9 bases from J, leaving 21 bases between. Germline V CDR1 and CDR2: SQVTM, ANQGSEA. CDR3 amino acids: CSVEDSRVTGVVQYF. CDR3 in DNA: TGCAGCGTTGAAGATAGTAGGGTAACGGGAGTCGTGCAGTACTTC.